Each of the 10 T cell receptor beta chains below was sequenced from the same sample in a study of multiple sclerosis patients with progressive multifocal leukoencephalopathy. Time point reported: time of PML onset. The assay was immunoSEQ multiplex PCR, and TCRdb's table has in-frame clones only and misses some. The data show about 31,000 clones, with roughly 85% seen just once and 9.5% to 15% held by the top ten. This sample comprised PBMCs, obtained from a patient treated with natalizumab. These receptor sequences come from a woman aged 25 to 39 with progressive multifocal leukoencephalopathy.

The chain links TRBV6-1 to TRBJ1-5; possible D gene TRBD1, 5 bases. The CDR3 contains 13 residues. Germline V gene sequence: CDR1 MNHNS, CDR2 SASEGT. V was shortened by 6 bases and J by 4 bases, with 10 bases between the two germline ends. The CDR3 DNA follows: TGTGCCAGCAGGGGGACGGGGAATCAGCCCCAGCATTTT. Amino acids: CASRGTGNQPQHF.

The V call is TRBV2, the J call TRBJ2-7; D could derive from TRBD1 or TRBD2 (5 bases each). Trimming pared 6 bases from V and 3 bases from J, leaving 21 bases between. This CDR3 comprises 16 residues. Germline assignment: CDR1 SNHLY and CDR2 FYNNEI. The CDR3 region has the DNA TGTGCCAGCAGAGCTGACAGTTTTGGGGGAAGCTACGAGCAGTACTTC. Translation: CASRADSFGGSYEQYF.

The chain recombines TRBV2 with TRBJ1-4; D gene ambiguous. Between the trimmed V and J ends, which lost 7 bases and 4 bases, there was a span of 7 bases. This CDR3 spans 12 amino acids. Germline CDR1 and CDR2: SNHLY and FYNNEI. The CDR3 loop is CASKLINEKLFF. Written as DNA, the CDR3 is TGTGCCAGCAAACTGATTAATGAAAAACTGTTTTTT.

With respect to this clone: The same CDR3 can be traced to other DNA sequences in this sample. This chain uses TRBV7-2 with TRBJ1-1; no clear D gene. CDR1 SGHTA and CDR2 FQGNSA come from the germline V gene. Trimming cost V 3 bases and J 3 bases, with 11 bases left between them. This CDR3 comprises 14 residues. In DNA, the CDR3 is TGTGCCAGCAGCTTGAGGGTGGGAGACACTGAAGCTTTCTTT. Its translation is CASSLRVGDTEAFF.

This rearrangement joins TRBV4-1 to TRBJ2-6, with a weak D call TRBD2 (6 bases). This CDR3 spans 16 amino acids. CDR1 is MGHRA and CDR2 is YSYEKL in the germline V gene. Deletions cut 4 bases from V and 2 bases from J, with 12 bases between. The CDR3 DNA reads TGCGCCAGCAGCCCGGGGGTATACCCTGGGGCCAACGTCCTGACTTTC. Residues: CASSPGVYPGANVLTF.

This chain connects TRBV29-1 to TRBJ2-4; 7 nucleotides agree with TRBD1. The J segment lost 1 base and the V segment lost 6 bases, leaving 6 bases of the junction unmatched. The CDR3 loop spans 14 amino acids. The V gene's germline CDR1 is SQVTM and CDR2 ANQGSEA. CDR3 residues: CSVTTGTAKNIQYF. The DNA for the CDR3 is TGCAGCGTCACGACAGGGACCGCCAAAAACATTCAGTACTTC. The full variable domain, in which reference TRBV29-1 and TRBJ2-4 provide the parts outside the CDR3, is SAVISQKPSRDICQRGTSLTIQCQVDSQVTMMFWYRQQPGQSLTLIATANQGSEATYESGFVIDKFPISRPNLTFSTLTVSNMSPEDSSIYLCSVTTGTAKNIQYFGAGTRLSVL.

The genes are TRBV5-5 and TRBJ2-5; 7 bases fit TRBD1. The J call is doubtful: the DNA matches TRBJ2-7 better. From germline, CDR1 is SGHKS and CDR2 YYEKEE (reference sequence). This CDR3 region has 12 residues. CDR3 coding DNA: TGTGCCAGCCTGGGACAGCTCTACGAGCAGTACTTC. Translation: CASLGQLYEQYF.

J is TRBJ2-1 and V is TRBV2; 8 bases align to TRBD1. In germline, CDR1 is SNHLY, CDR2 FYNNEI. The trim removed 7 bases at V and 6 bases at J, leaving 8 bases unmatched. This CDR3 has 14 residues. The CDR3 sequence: CASIGDRGRNEQFF. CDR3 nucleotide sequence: TGTGCCAGCATAGGAGACAGGGGTCGCAATGAGCAGTTCTTC.

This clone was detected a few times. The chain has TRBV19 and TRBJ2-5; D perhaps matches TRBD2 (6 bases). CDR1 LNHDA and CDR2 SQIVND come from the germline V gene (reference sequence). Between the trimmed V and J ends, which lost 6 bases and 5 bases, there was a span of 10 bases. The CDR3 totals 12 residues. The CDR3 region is CASRQSGETQYF. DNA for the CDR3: TGTGCCAGTAGGCAGAGCGGGGAGACCCAGTACTTC.

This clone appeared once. The chain's CDR3 is CASSFAGETGELFF. As DNA, the CDR3 is TGTGCCAGCAGCTTCGCCGGGGAAACCGGGGAGCTGTTTTTT. The chain employs TRBV11-3 and TRBJ2-2; tentative D call: TRBD2 (5 bases). Trimming removed 3 bases at V and 5 bases at J, with 10 bases between. CDR1 and CDR2 (germline): SGHNT, YENEEA. The CDR3 contains 14 residues.